This is a list of T cell receptor beta chains from one sample in a study of blood T cells in healthy people across ages. MiXCR, run by TCRdb on the 5' RACE reads, gives a single entry per CDR3 protein. The sample has fewer than 1 million distinct CDR3 sequences, approximately 48% seen once; the top ten hold roughly 18%. The sample consisted of blood. These receptor sequences come from a man in his 60s in good health. Both conserved end residues are part of each CDR3. A D gene is named only where the DNA matches it firmly.

j_call d_call v_call cdr3_aa
TRBJ2-1 TRBD2 TRBV7-2 CASSPLAGSYNEQFF
TRBJ1-3 NA TRBV12-3/TRBV12-4 CASSFSGTGSGNTIYF
TRBJ1-2 NA TRBV3-1 CASSQAATARGYTF
TRBJ2-1 TRBD1 TRBV5-1 CASSLKGQGIDEQFF
TRBJ2-7 TRBD2 TRBV27 CASSSASGGIYEQYF
TRBJ2-3 NA TRBV6-5 CASSYSKGGGTQYF
TRBJ1-5 NA TRBV4-3 CASSHGPHQPQHF
TRBJ1-5 TRBD1 TRBV4-1 CASSPIRDSNQPQHF
NA NA TRBV19 CASSIGVSEQYF
TRBJ2-7 TRBD1 TRBV18 CASSPPGQGRSYEQYF
TRBJ1-1 NA TRBV3-1 CASSQAGRLTEAFF
TRBJ1-2 TRBD1 TRBV6-5 CASTPRDRDGYTF
TRBJ2-2 TRBD2 TRBV4-3 CASSHMERGLTGELFF
TRBJ2-7 TRBD1 TRBV18 CASSRDRVAEQYF
NA NA TRBV28 CASSPPGVNYEQYF
TRBJ2-1 NA TRBV25-1 CASSEYGAGHNEQFF
NA TRBD1 TRBV18 CASSSSTGGPYEQYF
TRBJ1-1 NA TRBV6-2/TRBV6-3 CASRQGGTEAFF
TRBJ2-1 TRBD2 TRBV5-1 CASSRMGLAGAEEQFF
TRBJ2-5 NA TRBV24-1 CATSDLHTEETQYF
TRBJ2-1 NA TRBV29-1 CSVGPTGAEQFF
TRBJ2-7 TRBD2 TRBV6-5 CASSSQPGLAGGINEQYF
TRBJ2-7 TRBD2 TRBV4-3 CASSRDWFGTSGATYEQYF
TRBJ2-5 NA TRBV7-3 CASSPRPGRKETQYF